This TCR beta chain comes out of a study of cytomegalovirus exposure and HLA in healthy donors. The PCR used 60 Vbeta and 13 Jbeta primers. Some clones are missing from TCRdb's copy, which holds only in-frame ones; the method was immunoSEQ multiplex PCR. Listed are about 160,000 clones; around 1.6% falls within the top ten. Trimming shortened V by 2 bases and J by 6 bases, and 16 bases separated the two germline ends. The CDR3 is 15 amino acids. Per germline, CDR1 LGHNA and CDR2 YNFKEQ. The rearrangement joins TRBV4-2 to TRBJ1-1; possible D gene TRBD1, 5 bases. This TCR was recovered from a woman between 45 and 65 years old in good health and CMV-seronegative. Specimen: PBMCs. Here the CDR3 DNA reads TGTGCCAGCAGCCAACTTCGAGGAGGGACCTCTGAAGCTTTCTTT. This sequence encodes CASSQLRGGTSEAFF.